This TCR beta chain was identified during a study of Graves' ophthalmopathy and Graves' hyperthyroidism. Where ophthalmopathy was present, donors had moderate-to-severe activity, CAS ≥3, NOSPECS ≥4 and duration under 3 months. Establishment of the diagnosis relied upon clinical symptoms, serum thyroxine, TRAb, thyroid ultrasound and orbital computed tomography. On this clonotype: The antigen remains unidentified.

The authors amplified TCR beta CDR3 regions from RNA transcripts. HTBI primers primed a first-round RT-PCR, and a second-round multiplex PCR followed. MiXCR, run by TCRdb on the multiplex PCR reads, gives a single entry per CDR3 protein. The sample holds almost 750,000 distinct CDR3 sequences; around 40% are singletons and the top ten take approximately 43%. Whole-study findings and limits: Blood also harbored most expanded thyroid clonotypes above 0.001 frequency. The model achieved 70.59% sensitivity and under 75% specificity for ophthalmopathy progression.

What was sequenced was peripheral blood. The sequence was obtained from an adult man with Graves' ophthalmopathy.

The CDR3 protein is CASSDNRGKSSLHF. The CDR3 coding sequence is TGTGCCAGCAGTGATAATAGGGGGAAATCATCCCTCCACTTT. The chain carries TRBV12-3 or TRBV12-4 and TRBJ1-6; D perhaps matches TRBD1 (6 bases). Trimming removed 5 bases from V and 14 bases from J, with 19 bases in between. This CDR3 has 14 amino acids.